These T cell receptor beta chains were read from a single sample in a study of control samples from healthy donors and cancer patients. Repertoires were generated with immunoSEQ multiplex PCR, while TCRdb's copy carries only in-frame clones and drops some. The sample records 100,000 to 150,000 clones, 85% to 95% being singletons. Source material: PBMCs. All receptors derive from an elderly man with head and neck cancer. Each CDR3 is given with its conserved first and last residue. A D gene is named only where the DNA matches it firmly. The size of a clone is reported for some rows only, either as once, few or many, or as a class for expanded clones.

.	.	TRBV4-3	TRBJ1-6	CASSLRYGESPLHF	TGCGCCAGCAGCCTAAGATACGGGGAATCACCCCTCCACTTT
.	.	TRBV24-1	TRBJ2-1	CATSDFYEQFF	TGTGCCACCAGTGATTTCTACGAGCAGTTCTTC
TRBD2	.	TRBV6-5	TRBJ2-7	CASRPSGRSYEQYF	TGTGCCAGCAGGCCTAGCGGGAGGTCCTACGAGCAGTACTTC
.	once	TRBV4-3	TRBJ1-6	CASSQGRDSPLHF	TGCGCCAGCAGCCAAGGTCGGGATTCACCCCTCCACTTT
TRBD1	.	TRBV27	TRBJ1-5	CASSPGTGGAWGNQPQHF	TGTGCCAGCAGCCCTGGGACAGGGGGCGCGTGGGGCAATCAGCCCCAGCATTTT
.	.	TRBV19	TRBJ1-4	CASNTGMANEKLFF	TGTGCCAGTAACACAGGGATGGCTAATGAAAAACTGTTTTTT
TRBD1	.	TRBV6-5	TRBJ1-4	CASRDDRAPNEKLFF	TGTGCCAGCAGAGACGACAGGGCCCCTAATGAAAAACTGTTTTTT
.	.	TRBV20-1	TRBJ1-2	CSARGGGYTF	TGCAGTGCTAGAGGAGGTGGCTACACCTTC
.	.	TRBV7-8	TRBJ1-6	CASSYMDLGSPLHF	TGTGCCAGCAGCTACATGGACCTTGGTTCACCCCTCCACTTT
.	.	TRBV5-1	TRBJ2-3	CASSLQWDFYTDTQYF	TGCGCCAGCAGCCTCCAATGGGACTTCTACACAGATACGCAGTATTTT
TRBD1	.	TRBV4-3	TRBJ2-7	CASSQVYYGTGSNEQYF	TGCGCCAGCAGCCAAGTGTATTATGGGACAGGGAGCAACGAGCAGTACTTC
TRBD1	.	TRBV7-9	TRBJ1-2	CASKNRDREAYGYTF	TGTGCCAGTAAGAACCGGGACAGGGAGGCCTATGGCTACACCTTC
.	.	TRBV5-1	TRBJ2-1	CASSLSQAYNEQFF	TGCGCCAGCAGCTTGTCGCAGGCCTACAATGAGCAGTTCTTC
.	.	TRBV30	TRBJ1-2	CAWSANYGYTF	TGTGCCTGGAGCGCTAACTATGGCTACACCTTC
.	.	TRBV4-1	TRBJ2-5	CASSQDLRGKETQYF	TGCGCCAGCAGCCAAGATCTGCGAGGGAAAGAGACCCAGTACTTC
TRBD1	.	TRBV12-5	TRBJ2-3	CASGPGQGTHTDTQYF	TGTGCTAGTGGCCCCGGACAGGGGACCCACACAGATACGCAGTATTTT
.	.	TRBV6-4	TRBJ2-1	CASSSQAYNEQFF	TGTGCCAGCAGTAGTCAGGCGTACAATGAGCAGTTCTTC
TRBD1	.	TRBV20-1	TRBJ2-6	CSASVKQGARGANVLTF	TGCAGTGCTAGTGTGAAACAGGGGGCCCGGGGGGCCAACGTCCTGACTTTC
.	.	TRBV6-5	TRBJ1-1	CASSPEGRTEAFF	TGTGCCAGCAGCCCCGAGGGTAGAACTGAAGCTTTCTTT
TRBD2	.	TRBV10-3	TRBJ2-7	CAISMTSLAGVVEQYF	TGTGCCATCAGTATGACTAGCCTGGCTGGGGTAGTCGAGCAGTACTTC
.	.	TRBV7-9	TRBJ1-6	CASSTPLGLWSTYNSPLHF	TGTGCCAGCAGCACTCCCTTGGGGTTGTGGAGCACCTATAATTCACCCCTCCACTTT
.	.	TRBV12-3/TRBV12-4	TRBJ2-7	CASSYSAYEQYF	TGTGCCAGCAGTTATTCAGCCTACGAGCAGTACTTC